These 18 T cell receptor beta chains originate from one sample sequenced in a study of PD-L1 blockade in urothelial cancer. Assay used: immunoSEQ multiplex PCR; TCRdb lists only in-frame clones, some missing. The repertoire holds approximately 26,000 clones, with 70% to 90% as singletons. The sequences come from PBMCs, collected around atezolizumab (anti-PD-L1) treatment. Every receptor here comes from a man between 60 and 70 years old with urothelial cancer.

In its sample, this clone was seen many times. The V gene is TRBV30, the J gene TRBJ2-3; D gene uncertain. The CDR3 is 13 residues long. The V end was cut by 5 bases, the J end by 6 bases, with 15 bases between. Germline CDR1 reads GTSNPN; CDR2 reads SVGIG (reference sequence). The CDR3 region is CAWGFIAGDTQYF. CDR3 sequence (DNA): TGTGCCTGGGGCTTCATAGCTGGGGATACGCAGTATTTT.

This chain links TRBV5-1 with TRBJ2-7; TRBD1 matches 10 bases. The CDR3 runs 15 residues. Germline V lookup: CDR1 SGHRS, CDR2 YFSETQ. V lost 0 bases to trimming and J lost 3 bases; unmatched junction nucleotides: 3. The CDR3 reads CASSLGGTGDYEQYF. For the CDR3, the DNA is TGCGCCAGCAGCTTGGGGGGGACAGGGGACTACGAGCAGTACTTC.

This chain links TRBV7-2 with TRBJ1-1, with D possibly matching TRBD1 (5 bases). Germline CDR1 SGHTA, CDR2 FQGNSA. The length of the CDR3 is 15 residues. The V gene lost 5 bases and the J gene lost 3 bases, with 16 bases spanning the gap. The CDR3 spells CASSPRGDGYTEAFF. The DNA for the CDR3 is TGTGCCAGCAGCCCGCGGGGGGATGGTTACACTGAAGCTTTCTTT.

The V gene is TRBV5-1, the J gene TRBJ2-7; possibly TRBD1 for D (6 bases). Germline CDR1 reads SGHRS; CDR2 reads YFSETQ. V was trimmed by 6 bases and J by 1 base, leaving 11 bases between them. The CDR3 has 13 amino acids. The CDR3 DNA sequence: TGCGCCAGCACTGGACAGTCGTCCTACGAGCAGTACTTC. It is translated as CASTGQSSYEQYF.

The rearrangement uses TRBV29-1 and TRBJ1-1; 10 nucleotides align to TRBD1. This CDR3 region has 13 residues. Per the germline V gene, CDR1 is SQVTM and CDR2 is ANQGSEA. V was clipped by 7 bases and J by 2 bases; unmatched bases: 4. The CDR3 sequence is CSGDRGRNTEAFF. Written as DNA, the CDR3 is TGCAGCGGGGACAGGGGTAGAAACACTGAAGCTTTCTTT.

The chain joins TRBV5-1 to TRBJ2-7, with 7 nucleotides matching TRBD1. CDR1 and CDR2 from the germline V gene are SGHRS and YFSETQ. This CDR3 contains 14 residues. V lost 0 bases to trimming and J lost 6 bases; unmatched junction nucleotides: 6. Written as DNA, the CDR3 is TGCGCCAGCAGCTTGGACAGGGGAGTTTTCGAGCAGTACTTC. Protein product: CASSLDRGVFEQYF.

The CDR3 DNA sequence: TGTGCCAGCAGTTACGACTTTTCGACTGAAGCTTTCTTT. It encodes CASSYDFSTEAFF. The chain combines TRBV6-6 with TRBJ1-1; the D is unclear. CDR1 is MNHNY, CDR2 SVGAGI, per germline (reference sequence). V lost 2 bases, J lost 5 bases, and 9 bases lay in between. The CDR3 totals 13 residues.

The V and J genes are TRBV30 and TRBJ1-2; no definite D call. In germline, CDR1 is GTSNPN, CDR2 SVGIG (reference sequence). Trimming removed 3 bases at V and 2 bases at J, with 16 bases between. CDR3 length equals 15 residues. The CDR3 region is CAWRSYGGSNYGYTF. The CDR3 nucleotides are TGTGCCTGGAGAAGTTATGGAGGGAGCAACTATGGCTACACCTTC.

The chain uses TRBV5-1 and TRBJ2-7; 8 bases map to TRBD2. This CDR3 is built from 14 residues. CDR1 and CDR2 (germline): SGHRS, YFSETQ. After removal of 4 bases from V and 2 bases from J, the junction contained 5 bases not matched to a gene. The CDR3 DNA reads as TGCGCCAGCAGCCGGACTAGCTTTACCTACGAGCAGTACTTC. Translation: CASSRTSFTYEQYF.

The chain uses TRBV7-2 and TRBJ2-2, with D perhaps matching TRBD1 (6 bases). The CDR3 has 16 residues. V lost 5 bases and J 1 base, leaving 14 bases between the germline ends. Germline lookup yields CDR1 SGHTA and CDR2 FQGNSA. This chain's CDR3 is CASSMRQALNTGELFF. The CDR3 DNA sequence: TGTGCCAGCAGCATGAGACAGGCTTTGAACACCGGGGAGCTGTTTTTT.

The V call is TRBV6-6, the J call TRBJ2-7, with TRBD2 matching 9 bases. The V segment lost 2 bases and the J segment 7 bases; nucleotides outside the gene matches: 9. This CDR3 region has 15 residues. The germline V gene has CDR1 MNHNY and CDR2 SVGAGI (reference sequence). The CDR3 DNA is TGTGCCAGCAGTTACGTGGGTAGCGGGAGTTATGAGCAGTACTTC. This translates into CASSYVGSGSYEQYF.

This clone turned up a few times. V and J are TRBV11-1 and TRBJ2-7, with D perhaps TRBD1 (6 bases). The germline V and J ends were trimmed by 4 bases and 2 bases, with 21 bases remaining between them. This CDR3 comprises 17 residues. The germline V gene has CDR1 SGHAT and CDR2 FQDESV (reference sequence). The CDR3 spells CASSSGDGRGIAYEQYF. The CDR3 DNA reads TGTGCCAGCAGCTCTGGGGATGGCAGGGGAATCGCCTACGAGCAGTACTTC.

The chain recombines TRBV19 with TRBJ2-5, with a tentative D call TRBD1 (5 bases). CDR1 is LNHDA and CDR2 is SQIVND in the germline V gene (reference sequence). V dropped 1 base and J dropped 5 bases, with 11 bases sitting between them. The CDR3 totals 14 residues. The CDR3 DNA reads as TGTGCCAGTAGTATAGGTTTGGGGCATGAGACCCAGTACTTC. It encodes CASSIGLGHETQYF.

The chain recombines TRBV18 with TRBJ1-1, with TRBD1 identical over 8 bases. J was trimmed by 0 bases and V by 4 bases; bases with no gene match: 7. Germline CDR1 KGHSH, CDR2 LQKENI. This CDR3 contains 16 residues. The CDR3 bases are TGTGCCAGCTCACTAACCGGACAGGGAATGAACACTGAAGCTTTCTTT. Protein sequence: CASSLTGQGMNTEAFF. Full variable domain (remainder filled in from reference TRBV18 and TRBJ1-1): NAGVMQNPRHLVRRRGQEARLRCSPMKGHSHVYWYRQLPEEGLKFMVYLQKENIIDESGMPKERFSAEFPKEGPSILRIQQVVRGDSAAYFCASSLTGQGMNTEAFFGQGTRLTVV.

This chain uses TRBV19 with TRBJ1-1; 9 nucleotides line up with TRBD1. Germline assignment: CDR1 LNHDA and CDR2 SQIVND (reference sequence). Trimming cost V 5 bases and J 5 bases; bases outside gene matches: 9. The length of the CDR3 is 15 residues. The CDR3, as DNA: TGTGCCAGTAGTGTCCCCGGGACAGGGAGGACTGAAGCTTTCTTT. Amino acids: CASSVPGTGRTEAFF.

The J gene is TRBJ2-1, the V gene TRBV15; unclear D gene. Germline CDR1 and CDR2: LNHNV and YYDKDF (reference sequence). V dropped 0 bases and J dropped 8 bases, with 8 bases sitting between them. There are 13 residues in the CDR3. The CDR3 region is CATSRDRGYEQFF. CDR3 DNA: TGTGCCACCAGCAGAGATAGAGGATATGAGCAGTTCTTC. The whole variable domain, remainder taken from reference TRBV15 and TRBJ2-1, is DAMVIQNPRYQVTQFGKPVTLSCSQTLNHNVMYWYQQKSSQAPKLLFHYYDKDFNNEADTPDNFQSRRPNTSFCFLDIRSPGLGDTAMYLCATSRDRGYEQFFGPGTRLTVL.

The chain joins TRBV18 to TRBJ1-4; D ambiguous. The germline gives CDR1 KGHSH, CDR2 LQKENI. The CDR3 has 18 residues. The germline V and J ends were trimmed by 2 bases and 4 bases, with 20 bases remaining between them. The CDR3 protein is CASSPFDISQAGNEKLFF. CDR3 coding DNA: TGTGCCAGCTCACCATTCGATATCAGCCAGGCCGGTAATGAAAAACTGTTTTTT.

V gene TRBV28 combines with J gene TRBJ2-7, with a weak D call TRBD2 (6 bases). Trimming left V 8 bases short and J 7 bases short, with 21 bases between. In germline, CDR1 is MDHEN, CDR2 SYDVKM. The CDR3 is 14 amino acids. The DNA for the CDR3 is TGTGCCAGCTTGACCGGGACTGTCAAGGTTGAGCAGTACTTC. Translation: CASLTGTVKVEQYF.